This T cell receptor (beta chain) is drawn from a study of OX40 agonist ivuxolimab in advanced cancers. Background on the study: People in dose escalation had one of these cancers: hepatocellular carcinoma, melanoma, renal cell or head and neck cancer. With a range of roughly 20 to 85, age averaged roughly 60 years, and about 80% were male.

The V and J ends lost 4 bases and 7 bases, in that order; junction bases with no gene match: 3. CDR3 length equals 15 residues. Germline CDR1 MNHEY, CDR2 SMNVEV (reference sequence). Profiled with immunoSEQ multiplex PCR; TCRdb holds only in-frame clones, not every one. In the table there are about 58,000 clones, 85% to 90% of which are singletons. The sequences come from CD4+ or CD8+ T cells sorted from blood, collected in a trial of the OX40 agonist ivuxolimab. This TCR derives from an adult with an advanced solid tumor such as melanoma, head and neck, liver or kidney cancer. The chain combines TRBV27 with TRBJ2-1, with 14 bases identical to TRBD2. The CDR3 DNA follows: TGTGCCAGCAGTTCGGGACTAGCGGGGGTAAATGAGCAGTTCTTC. Translated: CASSSGLAGVNEQFF.